These 5 T cell receptor beta chains originate from one sample sequenced in a study of blood T cell repertoires in COVID-19. Assay used: immunoSEQ multiplex PCR; TCRdb lists only in-frame clones, some missing. Found here are 150,000 or so clones, 80% to 90% of them singletons; the top ten hold 15%. The specimen sequenced was peripheral blood. The receptors here all came from a middle-aged woman with acute or convalescent COVID-19.

The gene calls are TRBV7-3 and TRBJ2-2; 9 nucleotides agree with TRBD2. V lost 1 base, J lost 1 base, and 22 bases stayed unmatched. Germline CDR1 reads SGHTA; CDR2 reads FQGTGA. The CDR3 sequence is 23 residues long. CDR3 amino acids: CASSLIPSNLGVSGGLNTGELFF. The CDR3 DNA follows: TGTGCCAGCAGCTTAATTCCCTCGAACTTAGGGGTTAGCGGGGGATTGAACACCGGGGAGCTGTTTTTT. The whole variable domain, remainder taken from reference TRBV7-3 and TRBJ2-2, is GAGVSQTPSNKVTEKGKYVELRCDPISGHTALYWYRQSLGQGPEFLIYFQGTGAADDSGLPNDRFFAVRPEGSVSTLKIQRTERGDSAVYLCASSLIPSNLGVSGGLNTGELFFGEGSRLTVL.

The genes are TRBV11-3 and TRBJ2-7; TRBD1 agrees at 8 bases. V trimming: 1 base; J trimming: 6 bases; junction bases outside the gene matches: 5. The germline gives CDR1 SGHNT, CDR2 YENEEA. The CDR3 length is 14 residues. CDR3 in amino acids: CASSLAGQGAEQYF. CDR3 nucleotides: TGTGCCAGCAGCTTAGCAGGGCAGGGGGCCGAGCAGTACTTC.

This chain uses TRBV5-5 with TRBJ1-1; 8 bases align to TRBD1. CDR1 is SGHKS and CDR2 is YYEKEE in the germline V gene (reference sequence). Trimming took 4 bases from V and 0 from J; bases not matched to a gene: 8. The CDR3 runs to 16 residues. In nucleotides, the CDR3 is TGTGCCAGCAGCACTAGGACAGGGATTTTGAACACTGAAGCTTTCTTT. Protein sequence: CASSTRTGILNTEAFF.

The genes are TRBV27 and TRBJ1-4, with D unresolved. The CDR3 covers 15 residues. Trimming removed 6 bases from V and 3 bases from J, with 14 bases in between. Germline V gene lookup returns CDR1 MNHEY and CDR2 SMNVEV (reference sequence). CDR3 sequence reads: CASSLGYFANEKLFF. The DNA for the CDR3 is TGTGCCAGCAGCCTCGGTTATTTTGCTAATGAAAAACTGTTTTTT.

J is TRBJ2-2 and V is TRBV11-3; 8 nucleotides match TRBD2. V shed 4 bases and J 4 bases; nucleotides not matched to a gene: 8. This CDR3 region has 16 residues. Germline-derived CDR1 and CDR2 are SGHNT and YENEEA. The CDR3 DNA follows: TGTGCCAGCAGCTGGACCCCGGGACTAGTCACCGGGGAGCTGTTTTTT. Amino acids: CASSWTPGLVTGELFF.